This T cell receptor (beta chain) came from a study of OX40 agonist ivuxolimab in advanced cancers. About this clone: Its antigen is unidentified. The junction departs from the called germline gene at one end, perhaps through a read error.

Blood was sampled at baseline, cycle 4 day 1, and cycle 7 day 1. Germline CDR1 reads SNHLY; CDR2 reads FYNNEI. CDR3 length equals 13 residues. TCRdb's table, derived via immunoSEQ multiplex PCR, lists solely in-frame clones and lacks some. The data hold tens of thousands of clones, with around 85% observed a single time. General study points: The average count of expanded clones was higher among CD8+ T cells than among CD4+.

Sequences were derived from CD4+ or CD8+ T cells sorted from blood, sampled in a trial of the OX40 agonist ivuxolimab. The chain uses TRBV2 and TRBJ2-5, with D uncertain. This sequence was found in an adult with an advanced solid tumor such as melanoma, head and neck, liver or kidney cancer. CDR3 residues: CASTPSAQGTQYF. The CDR3 DNA is TGTGCCAGCACTCCCTCAGCCCAAGGGACCCAGTACTTC.